This passage covers 11 T cell receptor beta chains from one sample sequenced in a study of Ad26.COV2.S vaccination and SARS-CoV-2 variants. Data came from immunoSEQ multiplex PCR; TCRdb stores just in-frame clones and leaves some out. The profile shows hundreds of thousands of clones, less than 90% of them singletons. Noted treatment: approximately 18 received Ad26.COV2.S at low or high dose, single or two shots; about 5 received placebo; per-sample allocation not given. Sampling was done on day 63 after the first vaccine or placebo injection. The sequences come from peripheral blood, collected in a trial of Ad26.COV2.S vaccine versus placebo. All receptors derive from a person between 18 and 60 years old who received the Ad26.COV2.S COVID-19 vaccine or a placebo.

The chain recombines TRBV6-5 with TRBJ2-5; D ambiguous. This CDR3 has 12 amino acids. The germline gives CDR1 MNHEY, CDR2 SVGAGI. V shed 6 bases and J shed 6 bases, with 11 bases lying between them. The CDR3 nucleotides are TGTGCCAGCAGATCAAACTGGCAGACCCAGTACTTC. Its protein is CASRSNWQTQYF.

The J gene is TRBJ2-7, the V gene TRBV19, with 9 positions matching TRBD1. This CDR3 has 14 residues. V dropped 5 bases and J dropped 4; count of bases not matched to a gene: 6. Germline V CDR1 and CDR2: LNHDA, SQIVND (reference sequence). Here the CDR3 DNA reads TGTGCCAGTAGTTTAATGGACAGGGGATACGAGCAGTACTTC. It specifies CASSLMDRGYEQYF.

The rearrangement joins TRBV7-6 to TRBJ2-7; perhaps TRBD2 as D (5 bases). This CDR3 is 15 amino acids long. V was trimmed by 5 bases and J by 2 bases, leaving 16 bases between them. Germline CDR1 is SGHVS and CDR2 is FNYEAQ. The CDR3 bases are TGTGCCAGCAGCCCCGAAACTAGTTGGACCTACGAGCAGTACTTC. This gives the protein CASSPETSWTYEQYF.

J is TRBJ1-2 and V is TRBV9; 7 nucleotides line up with TRBD1. V was pared by 4 bases and J by 3 bases, with 12 bases of the junction left unmatched. The germline CDR1 and CDR2 sequences are SGDLS and YYNGEE. The CDR3 contains 16 residues. Here the CDR3 reads CASSTSGTALDYGYTF. For the CDR3, the DNA is TGTGCCAGCAGCACTTCCGGGACAGCCCTGGACTATGGCTACACCTTC.

V is TRBV7-8 and J is TRBJ2-5; D call uncertain. Trimming took 5 bases from V and 7 from J, leaving 20 bases between them. The CDR3 extends over 15 amino acids. Per the germline V gene, CDR1 is SGHVS and CDR2 is FQNEAQ. The CDR3 sequence is CASSLYRETIGTQYF. In DNA, the CDR3 is TGTGCCAGCAGCCTATACAGAGAGACAATAGGGACCCAGTACTTC.

The gene calls are TRBV5-1 and TRBJ2-1; D remains ambiguous. Looked up from germline, CDR1 is SGHRS and CDR2 is YFSETQ. CDR3 length equals 12 residues. V was trimmed by 6 bases and J by 8 bases, leaving 12 bases between them. CDR3 loop: CASNRLDDEQFF. The CDR3 DNA sequence: TGCGCCAGCAACCGACTGGATGATGAGCAGTTCTTC.

V is TRBV2 and J is TRBJ1-3; tentatively, D is TRBD1 (5 bases). Germline CDR1 is SNHLY and CDR2 is FYNNEI. The CDR3 consists of 15 residues. The V end lost 7 bases, the J end lost 8 bases, and 21 bases lay between the germline ends. CDR3 DNA sequence: TGTGCCAGCAACCCGCGGGGCAAGGCCGGGGACACCATATATTTT. It yields the protein CASNPRGKAGDTIYF.

The V call is TRBV5-1, the J call TRBJ2-7; TRBD1 aligns across 7 bases. In germline, CDR1 is SGHRS, CDR2 YFSETQ. V shed 2 bases and J 0 bases; nucleotides not matched to a gene: 2. CDR3 length: 14 amino acids. The CDR3 nucleotides are TGCGCCAGCAGCTTTAGGGGGCGCTCCTACGAGCAGTACTTC. Translated: CASSFRGRSYEQYF. The full variable domain, rest sourced from reference TRBV5-1 and TRBJ2-7, is KAGVTQTPRYLIKTRGQQVTLSCSPISGHRSVSWYQQTPGQGLQFLFEYFSETQRNKGNFPGRFSGRQFSNSRSEMNVSTLELGDSALYLCASSFRGRSYEQYFGPGTRLTVT.

This clone showed up just once. CDR3 DNA: TGTGCCAGCAGCTTACTCACCGGAGGACAGGGCTACGAGCAGTACTTC. This codes for CASSLLTGGQGYEQYF. The chain uses TRBV7-2 and TRBJ2-7; TRBD1 aligns across 8 bases. The CDR3 covers 16 residues. Germline CDR1 SGHTA, CDR2 FQGNSA. Losses at the gene ends were 2 bases for V and 3 bases for J; bases not matched to a gene: 9.

J is TRBJ2-7 and V is TRBV19; 10 bases agree with TRBD2. The CDR3 consists of 17 residues. V shed 1 base and J 3 bases; nucleotides not matched to a gene: 9. The germline gives CDR1 LNHDA, CDR2 SQIVND (reference sequence). The DNA for the CDR3 is TGTGCCAGTAGTATAGCAGGAATAGCGGGGGGCCGCTACGAGCAGTACTTC. Translation: CASSIAGIAGGRYEQYF.

V usage is TRBV5-1 and J usage is TRBJ2-1; D possibly corresponds to TRBD2 (6 bases). The CDR3 runs 14 residues. The germline V gene encodes CDR1 SGHRS and CDR2 YFSETQ. V was trimmed by 4 bases and J by 5 bases, leaving 13 bases between them. Here the CDR3 DNA reads TGCGCCAGCAGCGACGGGACTCCAGACAATGAGCAGTTCTTC. Translation gives CASSDGTPDNEQFF.